This T cell receptor beta chain was identified during a study of blood T cells in healthy people across ages. The authors ran a second PCR of about 6 to 11 cycles using a sample-barcoded 5' primer and a J-beta primer mix. MiXCR, applied by TCRdb to the 5' RACE reads, yields one record per CDR3 protein. The sample gives around 820,000 distinct CDR3 sequences, about 25% of which show up once; more than 3% is in the top ten. The V and J ends lost 2 bases and 6 bases respectively, with 11 bases between them. CDR3 length: 14 residues. In its sample, this clonotype was seen a few times. Separately, the same data were catalogued under a study of T cells of mothers and their children.

V is TRBV12-3 or TRBV12-4 and J is TRBJ2-4; D unclear. Sequenced material: blood. The TCR comes from a boy between 10 and 17 years old in good health. CDR3 DNA: TGTGCCAGCAGTTTAAAAGTGGGGTCAAACATTCAGTACTTC. Protein sequence: CASSLKVGSNIQYF.